The 15 T cell receptor beta chains reported below all come from one sample, sequenced in a study of blood T cell repertoires in COVID-19. Assay: immunoSEQ multiplex PCR; the TCRdb copy retains only in-frame clones and omits some. The repertoire includes approximately 300,000 clones, around nine tenths of them detected once, and about 5.2% sits in the top ten. The sample taken for sequencing was PBMCs or T cells enriched from blood (not recorded which). The receptors here all came from a man aged 55 to 70 who had recovered from COVID-19.

The chain has TRBV5-8 and TRBJ1-2, with D maybe TRBD1 (6 bases). V lost 1 base to trimming and J lost 8 bases, with 21 bases between them. CDR1 is SGHTS, CDR2 YDEGEE, per germline. The CDR3 runs 16 residues. CDR3 region: CASSLRVNREQGGYTF. Written as DNA, the CDR3 is TGTGCCAGCAGCTTGAGGGTGAACAGGGAGCAGGGAGGCTACACCTTC.

The chain links TRBV9 to TRBJ1-1, with D uncertain. The germline CDR1 and CDR2 sequences are SGDLS and YYNGEE. The V and J ends lost 0 bases and 0 bases respectively, with 3 bases between them. The CDR3 has 13 residues. The CDR3 sequence: CASSVVLNTEAFF. DNA for the CDR3: TGTGCCAGCAGCGTAGTATTGAACACTGAAGCTTTCTTT.

This chain uses TRBV15 with TRBJ1-1; 7 bases agree with TRBD1. The CDR3 is 13 amino acids. J lost 10 bases, V lost 6 bases, and 11 bases had no gene match. The germline V gene has CDR1 LNHNV and CDR2 YYDKDF (reference sequence). The CDR3 is CATRATGLLLAFF. The CDR3 DNA reads TGTGCCACCAGGGCGACAGGGTTACTATTAGCTTTCTTT.

This chain uses TRBV6-6 with TRBJ2-7, with TRBD1 identical over 8 bases. V lost 8 bases, J lost 2 bases, and 2 bases stayed unmatched. This CDR3 has 12 amino acids. Germline loops: CDR1 MNHNY, CDR2 SVGAGI (reference sequence). The CDR3: CASGTGTYEQYF. CDR3 coding DNA: TGTGCCAGCGGGACAGGAACCTACGAGCAGTACTTC.

The chain has TRBV6-9 and TRBJ1-1; D is ambiguous. This CDR3 is built from 14 residues. The V gene's germline CDR1 is MNHGY and CDR2 SVAAGI. Trimming stripped 4 bases from V and 2 bases from J, with 11 bases between. The DNA of the CDR3 is TGTGCCAGCAGTTTACCCGTCAGAAACACTGAAGCTTTCTTT. Its protein is CASSLPVRNTEAFF.

This sequence joins TRBV25-1 and TRBJ1-5; the D is unclear. CDR1 MGHDK and CDR2 SYGVNS come from the germline V gene. V lost 0 bases, J lost 5 bases, and 5 bases lay in between. The CDR3 is 13 residues long. DNA of the CDR3: TGTGCCAGCAGTGAATATTCGGATCAGCCCCAGCATTTT. Translated, it gives CASSEYSDQPQHF.

The chain recombines TRBV29-1 with TRBJ1-1, with D unresolved. The V end was cut by 4 bases, the J end by 0 bases, with 12 bases between. Germline V gene data show CDR1 as SQVTM and CDR2 as ANQGSEA. This CDR3 is built from 14 residues. CDR3 residues: CSVGRQTVNTEAFF. Here the CDR3 DNA reads TGCAGCGTTGGCAGGCAGACCGTGAACACTGAAGCTTTCTTT.

On this clone: The same CDR3 also results from other DNA sequences found in this sample. This chain connects TRBV24-1 to TRBJ1-3; 9 nucleotides agree with TRBD1. Trimming at V came to 3 bases and at J to 2 bases, leaving 4 bases not matched to a gene. The CDR3 has 16 residues. Germline CDR1 KGHDR, CDR2 SFDVKD. The CDR3 DNA reads as TGTGCCACCAGTGATCCCCGGACAGGGGCTGGAAACACCATATATTTT. It yields the protein CATSDPRTGAGNTIYF.

The chain uses TRBV11-3 and TRBJ2-2; TRBD1 agrees at 7 bases. The CDR3 extends over 15 amino acids. Germline-derived CDR1 and CDR2 are SGHNT and YENEEA. With V trimmed by 2 bases and J by 5 bases, 5 bases remained unmatched. CDR3 loop: CASSLTDRVTGELFF. The CDR3 DNA sequence: TGTGCCAGCAGCTTAACAGACAGGGTAACCGGGGAGCTGTTTTTT.

The J gene is TRBJ2-3, the V gene TRBV6-4; 12 bases map to TRBD1. The CDR3 runs to 18 residues. The V segment lost 3 bases and the J segment 2 bases; nucleotides outside the gene matches: 9. The germline CDR1 and CDR2 sequences are MRHNA and SNTAGT. CDR3 bases: TGTGCCAGCAGTGAGCATTCCGGGACAGGGGGCCCCACAGATACGCAGTATTTT. Encoded protein: CASSEHSGTGGPTDTQYF.

This chain connects TRBV5-4 to TRBJ2-7, with 10 positions matching TRBD2. With 3 bases clipped from V and 2 bases from J, the junction kept 8 bases outside the gene matches. Per germline, CDR1 SGHNT and CDR2 YYREEE (reference sequence). This CDR3 has 16 amino acids. The DNA of the CDR3 is TGTGCCAGCAGCTACGGGGCGACTAGCGGGCCCTACGAGCAGTACTTC. Protein sequence: CASSYGATSGPYEQYF.

The rearrangement links TRBV10-1 to TRBJ2-2; D possibly corresponds to TRBD2 (7 bases). The V and J ends lost 4 bases and 4 bases respectively, with 13 bases between them. This CDR3 is built from 15 residues. CDR1 and CDR2 (germline): WNHNN, SYGVQD (reference sequence). The chain's CDR3 is CASSVGGDGTGELFF. CDR3 nucleotides: TGCGCCAGCAGTGTAGGGGGGGATGGCACCGGGGAGCTGTTTTTT.

CDR3 sequence (DNA): TGTGCCAGCAGTTACATCCGGGAACTGACAGATACGCAGTATTTT. Translating gives CASSYIRELTDTQYF. The rearrangement links TRBV6-5 to TRBJ2-3; D is possibly TRBD2 (5 bases). Trimming took 2 bases from V and 3 from J, leaving 12 bases between them. This CDR3 has 15 residues. CDR1 and CDR2 from the germline V gene are MNHEY and SVGAGI.

This clone was found once. The chain carries TRBV4-1 and TRBJ2-1; D perhaps matches TRBD1 (6 bases). The CDR3 totals 15 residues. Germline V CDR1 and CDR2: MGHRA, YSYEKL. V lost 0 bases and J 0 bases, leaving 6 bases between the germline ends. The CDR3 region is CASSQEDSSYNEQFF. The CDR3 DNA is TGCGCCAGCAGCCAAGAGGACAGCTCCTACAATGAGCAGTTCTTC.

The chain links TRBV12-3 or TRBV12-4 to TRBJ1-4, with a possible D match to TRBD1 (6 bases). V lost 7 bases and J 7 bases, leaving 13 bases between the germline ends. This CDR3 region has 13 residues. The CDR3 nucleotides read TGTGCCAGCAAGGCGGGGGCAGCTGAAAAACTGTTTTTT. The encoded protein is CASKAGAAEKLFF.